The T cell receptor beta chain under discussion was sequenced for a study of CD8+CD57+ T cells in acquired aplastic anemia. About the research overall: Healthy donors yielded roughly 9.8 million CD4+ cell reads on average.

Deletions cut 10 bases from V and 12 bases from J, with 24 bases between. This CDR3 is 13 amino acids long. Per germline, CDR1 WNHNN and CDR2 SYGVQD (reference sequence). Genomic DNA, serving as template, underwent TCR beta VDJ and CDR3 profiling. One entry per CDR3 protein, called by TCRdb with MiXCR from the reads. The data contain just over 400,000 distinct CDR3 sequences, approximately 70% of them singletons. The source of this sequence is a human donor in good health, serving as a control. Sequenced material: sorted CD4+, CD8+, or CD8+CD57+ T cells (not recorded which) from PBMCs. The chain recombines TRBV10-1 with TRBJ1-1; D unresolved. CDR3 protein: CATRREMNTVSFF. CDR3 nucleotide sequence: TGCGCCACCAGACGGGAGATGAACACTGTATCTTTCTTT.